One TCR beta chain is described in this entry. Its matching antigen is unknown. The entry originates in a study of blood T cells in healthy people across ages. The use of a sample-barcoded 5' primer and a J-beta primer mix characterized a second PCR of 7 to 11 cycles. TCRdb re-analysed the 5' RACE reads in MiXCR, keeping a single row per CDR3 protein. The sample lists approximately 1.5 million distinct CDR3 sequences; around 35% were seen once. Trimming left V 0 bases short and J 3 bases short, with 15 bases between. CDR1 and CDR2 from the germline V gene are DFQATT and SNEGSKA (reference sequence). This CDR3 is built from 15 residues. Total RNA amounts of at least 5 micrograms were extracted per sample. Findings and caveats of the study: As age increased, TCR beta diversity per million T cells fell in a roughly linear fashion. Across samples, TCR beta diversity tracked strongly with naive T cell percentage. No one knew whether donors had CMV, which possibly confounded expanded clonotype changes.

The specimen sequenced was blood. The J gene is TRBJ2-7, the V gene TRBV20-1; tentatively, D is TRBD2 (5 bases). This receptor was obtained from a woman aged 30 to 39 in good health. The CDR3 DNA reads TGCAGTGCTAGAGATAGGCTCGTAGCGATCTACGAGCAGTACTTC. Translating it yields CSARDRLVAIYEQYF.